These 21 T cell receptor beta chains were sequenced from one sample in a study of T cells in localized non-small cell lung cancer. Assay used: immunoSEQ multiplex PCR; TCRdb lists only in-frame clones, some missing. This sample has tens of thousands of clones; around 90% occur once, and the top ten carry approximately 1.1%. The material sequenced was peripheral blood, taken before any cancer treatment. All receptors derive from a woman aged 40 to 75 with stage I lung adenocarcinoma.

The chain has TRBV5-1 and TRBJ2-6; D remains unclear. Trimming removed 5 bases at V and 1 base at J, with 10 bases between. From germline, CDR1 is SGHRS and CDR2 YFSETQ. This CDR3 is built from 15 residues. CDR3 DNA: TGCGCCAGCAGGGACGGCCTATCTGGGGCCAACGTCCTGACTTTC. Translating it yields CASRDGLSGANVLTF.

This clone has only a few counts. This chain uses TRBV4-3 with TRBJ2-3, with 7 bases that match TRBD2. Looked up from germline, CDR1 is LGHNA and CDR2 is YSLEER. The CDR3 sequence is 15 residues long. The V segment lost 6 bases and the J segment 0 bases; nucleotides outside the gene matches: 6. CDR3 nucleotides: TGCGCCAGCAGTCTGTTTAGCGGGAGCACAGATACGCAGTATTTT. This codes for CASSLFSGSTDTQYF.

This chain connects TRBV11-2 to TRBJ1-3; D call uncertain. Germline-derived CDR1 and CDR2 are SGHAT and FQNNGV. This CDR3 has 12 amino acids. V shed 6 bases and J shed 1 base, with 4 bases lying between them. The CDR3 DNA reads as TGTGCCAGCAGGTGGTCTGGAAACACCATATATTTT. This sequence encodes CASRWSGNTIYF. The variable domain in full, completed from reference TRBV11-2 and TRBJ1-3, reads EAGVAQSPRYKIIEKRQSVAFWCNPISGHATLYWYQQILGQGPKLLIQFQNNGVVDDSQLPKDRFSAERLKGVDSTLKIQPAKLEDSAVYLCASRWSGNTIYFGEGSWLTVV.

The gene calls are TRBV7-2 and TRBJ2-1; the match to TRBD2 covers 8 bases. V lost 5 bases and J lost 4; bases outside the gene matches: 10. Germline CDR1 and CDR2: SGHTA and FQGNSA. The CDR3 consists of 16 residues. The CDR3 bases are TGTGCCAGCAGCCCCCGGGGTAGCGGGACGTACAATGAGCAGTTCTTC. It is translated as CASSPRGSGTYNEQFF.

This chain uses TRBV7-2 with TRBJ1-4, with 7 bases aligning to TRBD1. The CDR3 has 14 amino acids. The germline gives CDR1 SGHTA, CDR2 FQGNSA. Unmatched junction bases numbered 7, after V lost 5 bases and J lost 7 bases. The CDR3 nucleotides are TGTGCCAGCAGCCCACAGGGGTCAGGTGAAAAACTGTTTTTT. Its translation is CASSPQGSGEKLFF.

V usage is TRBV7-9 and J usage is TRBJ2-7, with TRBD1 matching 11 bases. This CDR3 region has 14 residues. V dropped 4 bases and J dropped 1; count of bases not matched to a gene: 0. Germline V gene sequence: CDR1 SEHNR, CDR2 FQNEAQ (reference sequence). The CDR3 coding sequence is TGTGCCAGCAGCTGGGACAGGGGGTCCTACGAGCAGTACTTC. This translates into CASSWDRGSYEQYF.

The V and J genes are TRBV4-2 and TRBJ1-2; 8 bases agree with TRBD1. Germline V gene sequence: CDR1 LGHNA, CDR2 YNFKEQ. The CDR3 is 14 amino acids. V dropped 0 bases and J dropped 7; count of bases not matched to a gene: 4. The CDR3: CASSQDRTGLGYTF. The CDR3 DNA sequence: TGTGCCAGCAGCCAAGATCGGACAGGGCTTGGCTACACCTTC.

V gene TRBV19 combines with J gene TRBJ1-6; maybe TRBD1 (5 bases). CDR1 and CDR2 from the germline V gene are LNHDA and SQIVND (reference sequence). The germline V and J ends were trimmed by 9 bases and 4 bases, with 13 bases remaining between them. The CDR3 spans 14 residues. CDR3 nucleotides: TGTGCCAGCGGGGACCCCGGGTATAATTCACCCCTCCACTTT. Translation: CASGDPGYNSPLHF.

This chain joins TRBV4-3 and TRBJ1-2; the match to TRBD1 covers 9 bases. This CDR3 comprises 17 residues. Per the germline V gene, CDR1 is LGHNA and CDR2 is YSLEER. V was clipped by 4 bases and J by 3 bases; unmatched bases: 12. The CDR3 DNA follows: TGCGCCAGCAGCCCGGGGACAGGGTCCCTCCGTCACTATGGCTACACCTTC. The encoded protein is CASSPGTGSLRHYGYTF.

This clone has just one count. V gene TRBV18 combines with J gene TRBJ1-3, with D perhaps TRBD1 (5 bases). There are 17 residues in the CDR3. CDR1 and CDR2 (germline): KGHSH, LQKENI. Trimming cost V 0 bases and J 2 bases, with 14 bases left between them. The CDR3 DNA reads as TGTGCCAGCTCACCACCTTCTGTCAGGGCTACTGGAAACACCATATATTTT. It specifies CASSPPSVRATGNTIYF.

The chain is built from TRBV7-8 and TRBJ2-5, with a tentative D call TRBD2 (6 bases). Germline loops: CDR1 SGHVS, CDR2 FQNEAQ. V lost 1 base and J 4 bases, leaving 13 bases between the germline ends. The CDR3 is 15 residues long. The CDR3 nucleotides are TGTGCCAGCAGCTTAGTCGGGGCAGCGGGAGAGACCCAGTACTTC. The encoded protein is CASSLVGAAGETQYF. The variable domain in full, completed from reference TRBV7-8 and TRBJ2-5, reads GAGVSQSPRYKVAKRGQDVALRCDPISGHVSLFWYQQALGQGPEFLTYFQNEAQLDKSGLPSDRFFAERPEGSVSTLKIQRTQQEDSAVYLCASSLVGAAGETQYFGPGTRLLVL.

J is TRBJ1-6 and V is TRBV28; D ambiguous. CDR1 and CDR2 (germline): MDHEN, SYDVKM. With 3 bases removed from V and 0 bases from J, the gap between germline ends came to 6 bases. The CDR3 is 15 amino acids. CDR3 loop: CASSFRSSYNSPLHF. CDR3 coding DNA: TGTGCCAGCAGTTTCAGGAGCTCCTATAATTCACCCCTCCACTTT.

The J gene is TRBJ1-2, the V gene TRBV7-2; possible D gene TRBD1, 5 bases. The V gene's germline CDR1 is SGHTA and CDR2 FQGNSA. CDR3 size: 16 residues. Trimming took off 5 bases at V and 5 bases at J, with 21 bases between the two ends. CDR3 amino acids: CASSPRAGGEWYGYTF. CDR3 in DNA: TGTGCCAGCAGCCCTAGGGCCGGGGGGGAATGGTATGGCTACACCTTC.

CDR3 nucleotide sequence: TGTGCCAGCAGGACTACAGGGGGGAACTATGGCTACACCTTC. Protein sequence: CASRTTGGNYGYTF. This chain connects TRBV7-9 to TRBJ1-2; TRBD1 aligns across 8 bases. The germline CDR1 and CDR2 sequences are SEHNR and FQNEAQ (reference sequence). V lost 6 bases, J lost 2 bases, and 5 bases stayed unmatched. The length of the CDR3 is 14 residues.

The chain joins TRBV12-5 to TRBJ2-7, with a tentative D call TRBD2 (5 bases). V was trimmed by 6 bases and J by 9 bases, leaving 15 bases between them. The CDR3 contains 12 residues. The germline V gene has CDR1 LGHNT and CDR2 FRNRAP. CDR3 region: CASGSGERGQYF. The CDR3 nucleotides are TGTGCTAGTGGGTCCGGGGAGAGAGGGCAGTACTTC.

This clone has more than one count but fewer than ten. V and J are TRBV10-3 and TRBJ1-1; 9 bases are a match to TRBD1. The CDR3 is 14 amino acids. Germline V gene sequence: CDR1 ENHRY, CDR2 SYGVKD. Losses at the gene ends were 8 bases for V and 4 bases for J; bases not matched to a gene: 8. The CDR3 spells CAIGTGTDGTEAFF. CDR3 in DNA: TGTGCCATCGGGACAGGGACGGATGGCACTGAAGCTTTCTTT.

This chain links TRBV7-2 with TRBJ2-7; TRBD2 matches 13 bases. V shed 5 bases, J shed 2 bases, and the junction held 3 bases outside the gene matches. CDR1 and CDR2 (germline): SGHTA, FQGNSA. The length of the CDR3 is 15 residues. CDR3 sequence: CASSGGLAGAYEQYF. CDR3 in DNA: TGTGCCAGCAGCGGTGGACTAGCGGGAGCCTACGAGCAGTACTTC.

The genes are TRBV6-6 and TRBJ2-7; either TRBD1 or TRBD2 may fit D (5 bases each). V shed 6 bases and J shed 3 bases, with 15 bases lying between them. The CDR3 is 14 residues long. Germline CDR1 reads MNHNY; CDR2 reads SVGAGI (reference sequence). This chain's CDR3 is CASSPGGQGYEQYF. For the CDR3, the DNA is TGTGCCAGCAGCCCCGGCGGGCAGGGCTACGAGCAGTACTTC.

This chain connects TRBV5-6 to TRBJ2-1; D might be TRBD2 (5 bases). Germline CDR1 SGHDT, CDR2 YYEEEE. Between the trimmed V and J ends, which lost 0 bases and 3 bases, there was a span of 13 bases. The CDR3 has 16 amino acids. The CDR3 nucleotides are TGTGCCAGCAGCTTGGGAGGGAGAACCCTCTACAATGAGCAGTTCTTC. Residues: CASSLGGRTLYNEQFF.

The rearrangement uses TRBV19 and TRBJ2-3, with D hard to call. The CDR3 is made up of 14 amino acids. Germline CDR1 LNHDA, CDR2 SQIVND (reference sequence). Trimming stripped 4 bases from V and 3 bases from J, with 11 bases between. The CDR3 protein is CASSRAYGTDTQYF. The CDR3 nucleotides are TGTGCCAGTAGTAGGGCCTATGGGACAGATACGCAGTATTTT.

The V gene is TRBV7-9, the J gene TRBJ1-6; weak D call: TRBD1 (5 bases). CDR3 length: 16 amino acids. CDR1 is SEHNR, CDR2 FQNEAQ, per germline (reference sequence). The V gene lost 10 bases and the J gene lost 6 bases, with 22 bases spanning the gap. In DNA, the CDR3 is TGTGCCACTCAAGGGGACCGGGCAGGCGCTAATTCACCCCTCCACTTT. It yields the protein CATQGDRAGANSPLHF.